This T cell receptor (beta chain) was recovered during a study of radiotherapy plus CTLA-4 blockade in lung cancer. Germline loops: CDR1 SQVTM, CDR2 ANQGSEA. This CDR3 has 13 residues. The ends were cut back, 6 bases at V and 3 bases at J, with 14 bases in the middle. Of note for this clone: This may be a read error, as it is one base from a much larger clone.

Clones were read by immunoSEQ multiplex PCR, and TCRdb kept only the in-frame ones, dropping some. The sample lists 50,000 or so clones, around 69% occurring once. This chain links TRBV29-1 with TRBJ1-2; D is unclear. The sequences come from peripheral blood, collected from a patient treated with radiotherapy plus ipilimumab. The clonotype was recovered from a human donor with non-small cell lung cancer who had stable disease on radiotherapy plus ipilimumab. CDR3 amino acids: CSVAISSDYGYTF. The CDR3 bases are TGCAGCGTAGCGATCAGCTCGGACTATGGCTACACCTTC.